A selection of T cell receptor beta chains follows, all from one sample in a study of vaccination and CD4 T cells after COVID-19. These TCRs' antigens remain unknown. Each CDR3 protein is one row after TCRdb ran MiXCR on the PCR reads. The sample includes about 9,600 distinct CDR3 sequences, about 28% seen only once; the top ten take about 13%. The specimen was CD4+ T cells from blood, cultured in vitro, collected after SARS-CoV-2 vaccination. Receptors were obtained from a human donor who had recovered from COVID-19. CDR3s leave out the opening cysteine and the closing phenylalanine or tryptophan. Each record gives: J gene, D gene, V gene, CDR3 protein. A D gene is named only where the DNA matches it firmly.

>TRBJ1-6|NA|TRBV20-1
SARRSGINSPLH
>TRBJ1-5|TRBD1|TRBV20-1
SAADRDNQPQH
>TRBJ1-1|NA|TRBV6-5
ASSYRVGLNTEAF
>TRBJ2-7|NA|TRBV5-8
ASNSRIVSYEQY
>TRBJ2-2|TRBD2|TRBV29-1
SVDIGLAGGREILTGELF
>TRBJ2-2|NA|TRBV7-9
ASSSGLASNGELF
>TRBJ2-7|TRBD1|TRBV4-3
ASSPRQGDKQY
>TRBJ2-7|NA|TRBV4-1
ASSHGQATYEQY
>TRBJ2-3|NA|TRBV11-3
ASSSRGREATDTQY
>TRBJ1-5|NA|TRBV20-1
SARKLLHQPQH
>TRBJ1-2|NA|TRBV27
ASSLVVGTVYGYT
>TRBJ1-6|NA|TRBV18
ASSPAGQSGRSYNSPLH
>TRBJ1-4|TRBD1|TRBV7-2
ASSYPGQGMF
>TRBJ2-1|TRBD2|TRBV28
ASSSQRERYNEQF
>TRBJ1-3|NA|TRBV6-5
ASSYTGPGTSGNTIY
>TRBJ1-1|NA|TRBV6-4
ASSREVDTEAF
>TRBJ1-1|NA|TRBV28
ASTEITEAF
>TRBJ2-1|TRBD2|TRBV10-2
ASRQLAGGYNEQF
>TRBJ1-5|NA|TRBV10-3
AISEGPQVFLNQPQH
>TRBJ2-1|TRBD1|TRBV25-1
ASKGAVNNEQF
>TRBJ1-1|NA|TRBV20-1
SARDPGGGTEAF
>TRBJ1-5|NA|TRBV7-8
ASSLSRERNQPQH
>TRBJ2-7|NA|TRBV20-1
SAEEAATSYEQY
>TRBJ2-7|NA|TRBV12-3/TRBV12-4
ASSLRGYEQY
>TRBJ1-2|NA|TRBV28
ASSLNRYGYT
>TRBJ1-2|NA|TRBV4-1
ASSQAGQTGYGYT
>TRBJ2-5|NA|TRBV18
ASSPFRRDGETQY
>TRBJ2-1|TRBD2|TRBV7-2
ASSLARTSGDNEQF
>TRBJ2-7|NA|TRBV7-2
ASSLARAYEQY
>TRBJ2-2|TRBD1|TRBV5-8
ASSPFRGDRATGELF
>TRBJ1-1|NA|TRBV23-1
ASIKLGENTEAF
>TRBJ2-6|TRBD1|TRBV20-1
SAPLGGGGANVLT
>TRBJ1-3|NA|TRBV7-6
ATLKVENSGNTIY
>TRBJ2-5|TRBD2|TRBV7-9
ASSLGLAGGPVETQY
>TRBJ1-6|NA|TRBV2
ASSSNSPLH
>TRBJ2-5|NA|TRBV11-2
ASSLDRASVQTQY
>TRBJ1-2|NA|TRBV4-3
ASSQDLGGVSGYT
>TRBJ1-6|NA|TRBV19
ASSFGRYNSPLH
>TRBJ1-2|TRBD1|TRBV6-1
ASSPRQGGRGYT
>TRBJ1-2|NA|TRBV6-2/TRBV6-3
ASSYPGSRGYT
>TRBJ2-3|NA|TRBV20-1
SASLTSGLTDTQY
>TRBJ1-5|NA|TRBV19
ASTRTANQPQH
>TRBJ1-6|NA|TRBV7-2
ASSLADNYSPLH
>TRBJ2-2|NA|TRBV6-2/TRBV6-3
ASSYTLGLPAGELF
>TRBJ1-3|TRBD1|TRBV6-5
ASSYSGTGGSGNTIY
>TRBJ1-1|NA|TRBV6-1
ASSLGSEAF
>TRBJ1-5|NA|TRBV7-9
ASSSGRLHSNQPQH
>TRBJ1-5|NA|TRBV20-1
SARDWNQPQH
>TRBJ1-6|TRBD1|TRBV28
ASRAGGQANSPLH